This TCR beta chain was sequenced in a study of T cells in Graves' hyperthyroidism and ophthalmopathy. Trimming stripped 3 bases from V and 0 bases from J, with 12 bases between. CDR3 length: 16 residues. Germline V gene data show CDR1 as MNHEY and CDR2 as SMNVEV (reference sequence). Amplified TCR beta CDR3 regions derived from RNA transcripts. The HTBI set primed first-round TCR CDR3 RT-PCR. TCRdb processed the multiplex PCR reads anew with MiXCR; each CDR3 protein has one entry. The data contain 400,000 or so distinct CDR3 sequences, over 12% of them seen just once; the ten biggest clones take up under 30%. This clonotype showed up many times.

This sequence joins TRBV27 and TRBJ2-1; a possible D gene is TRBD2 (5 bases). This sequence was found in a man in his forties or fifties with Graves' ophthalmopathy. The sequencing input was blood. CDR3 sequence (DNA): TGTGCCAGCAGTTTGTTGTTAGCGCCCTCCTACAATGAGCAGTTCTTC. Translated, it gives CASSLLLAPSYNEQFF.